This is a list of T cell receptor beta chains from one sample in a study of shared clonotypes between healthy human individuals. The method was immunoSEQ multiplex PCR; TCRdb's version includes in-frame clones alone and lacks a portion of them. Of about 360,000 clones listed, less than 75% are singletons. Sample: memory CD4+ T cells sorted from blood. The source is a young man in good health. Each CDR3 is given with its conserved first and last residue. The D gene is left open where the match is weak. Clone size appears in some rows only: once, few, many, or a class for an expanded clone.

TRBJ1-4	-	TRBV28	-	CASRRQSNEKLFF	TGTGCCAGCAGGCGGCAGTCTAATGAAAAACTGTTTTTT
TRBJ1-5	-	TRBV10-1	-	CASSESGQPQHF	TGCGCCAGCAGTGAGTCGGGCCAGCCCCAGCATTTT
TRBJ1-4	-	TRBV30	-	CASSPGEKLFF	TGTGCCTCCTCGCCAGGGGAAAAACTGTTTTTT
TRBJ2-1	-	TRBV5-1	TRBD2	CASSLDSGRGNEQFF	TGCGCCAGCAGCTTAGATAGCGGGAGAGGTAATGAGCAGTTCTTC
TRBJ1-1	-	TRBV7-9	-	CASSLLDGTEAFF	TGTGCCAGCAGCTTGCTGGATGGCACTGAAGCTTTCTTT
TRBJ2-1	-	TRBV19	TRBD2	CASSRTRSVYNEQFF	TGTGCCAGTAGTAGGACTAGATCGGTTTACAATGAGCAGTTCTTC
TRBJ2-1	-	TRBV12-5	TRBD2	CASGGLVTSGRASSYNEQFF	TGTGCTAGTGGCGGGTTGGTGACTAGCGGGAGGGCTAGCTCCTACAATGAGCAGTTCTTC
TRBJ1-5	-	TRBV27	TRBD1	CASSLAPGGGQPQHF	TGTGCCAGCAGTTTAGCGCCAGGGGGCGGTCAGCCCCAGCATTTT
TRBJ2-1	-	TRBV2	TRBD1	CASSPQGAGNEQFF	TGTGCCAGCAGCCCACAGGGGGCGGGCAATGAGCAGTTCTTC
TRBJ2-5	few	TRBV6-6	-	CASSYARTEETQYF	TGTGCCAGCAGTTACGCACGGACGGAGGAGACCCAGTACTTC
TRBJ1-2	few	TRBV5-1	-	CASSQAGQSGYGYTF	TGCGCCAGCAGCCAGGCGGGGCAGTCTGGCTATGGCTACACCTTC
TRBJ2-1	-	TRBV5-6	TRBD2	CASSRGTSGYNEQFF	TGTGCCAGCAGCCGCGGGACTAGCGGATACAATGAGCAGTTCTTC
TRBJ1-1	-	TRBV7-9	-	CASSLKDLGAFF	TGTGCCAGCAGCTTGAAGGACCTCGGGGCTTTCTTT
TRBJ2-1	-	TRBV5-4	-	CASSSTYNEQFF	TGTGCCAGCAGCTCTACCTACAATGAGCAGTTCTTC
TRBJ2-7	-	TRBV5-1	TRBD1	CASRRTGQGYEQYF	TGCGCCAGCAGGCGCACGGGACAGGGCTACGAGCAGTACTTC
TRBJ2-7	-	TRBV19	TRBD1	CASRGPGQGSHEQYF	TGTGCCAGTAGGGGACCGGGACAGGGTTCCCACGAGCAGTACTTC
TRBJ2-1	-	TRBV11-2	TRBD2	CASSRTRTSGSGEQFF	TGTGCCAGCAGCCGGACCCGGACTAGCGGGAGTGGTGAGCAGTTCTTC
TRBJ2-1	-	TRBV7-2	TRBD2	CASSGLAGTYNEQFF	TGTGCCAGCTCCGGACTAGCGGGAACCTACAATGAGCAGTTCTTC
TRBJ1-6	-	TRBV10-1	-	CASSETYNSPLHF	TGCGCCAGCAGCGAAACTTATAATTCACCCCTCCACTTT
TRBJ2-3	-	TRBV18	-	CASSPIAVTDTQYF	TGTGCCAGCTCCCCCATAGCGGTCACAGATACGCAGTATTTT
TRBJ2-2	-	TRBV5-5	-	CASSLVAGTGELFF	TGTGCCAGCAGCTTGGTGGCAGGGACTGGGGAGCTGTTTTTT
TRBJ2-3	-	TRBV5-4	TRBD1	CASSPTGAQISTDTQYF	TGTGCCAGCAGCCCGACAGGGGCCCAGATTAGCACAGATACGCAGTATTTT
TRBJ2-1	-	TRBV5-1	-	CASSPTLQGNEQFF	TGCGCCAGCAGCCCAACTCTACAGGGAAATGAGCAGTTCTTC
TRBJ2-1	-	TRBV18	TRBD1	CASSQDRGWNEQFF	TGTGCCAGCTCACAGGACAGGGGATGGAATGAGCAGTTCTTC
TRBJ1-5	-	TRBV15	-	CATSGGSNQPQHF	TGTGCCACAAGCGGGGGAAGCAATCAGCCCCAGCATTTT
TRBJ2-5	many	TRBV7-2	-	CASSLVLSQETQYF	TGTGCCAGCAGCTTAGTTCTGAGCCAAGAGACCCAGTACTTC
TRBJ2-1	few	TRBV5-4	TRBD1	CASSFTGGFYNEQFF	TGTGCCAGCAGCTTTACAGGGGGGTTCTACAATGAGCAGTTCTTC
TRBJ2-1	-	TRBV5-1	-	CASSWGGSYNEQFF	TGCGCCAGCAGCTGGGGTGGGTCCTACAATGAGCAGTTCTTC
TRBJ1-5	-	TRBV19	-	CASSIGHSNQPQHF	TGTGCCAGTAGTATTGGACATAGCAATCAGCCCCAGCATTTT
TRBJ1-4	-	TRBV6-4	-	CASSDKAPLREGEKLFF	TGTGCCAGCAGTGATAAGGCCCCTCTCAGGGAAGGAGAAAAACTGTTTTTT
TRBJ2-2	-	TRBV5-1	TRBD2	CASSLSLAGVGGELFF	TGCGCCAGCAGCTTATCACTAGCGGGAGTTGGCGGGGAGCTGTTTTTT
TRBJ2-7	-	TRBV29-1	-	CSARVANYEQYF	TGCAGTGCCCGGGTGGCCAACTACGAGCAGTACTTC
TRBJ2-7	once	TRBV14	-	CASSQEGSGTYEQYF	TGTGCCAGCAGCCAAGAGGGGAGCGGAACCTACGAGCAGTACTTC
TRBJ2-2	-	TRBV5-1	TRBD2	CASNNITSGPGELFF	TGCGCCAGCAACAACATAACTAGCGGCCCCGGGGAGCTGTTTTTT
TRBJ2-6	-	TRBV30	-	CAWSETSGANVLTF	TGTGCCTGGAGTGAAACATCTGGGGCCAACGTCCTGACTTTC
TRBJ2-2	-	TRBV25-1	-	CASSEYGRLGELFF	TGTGCCAGCAGTGAATATGGGAGGCTCGGGGAGCTGTTTTTT
TRBJ2-3	-	TRBV5-6	-	CASSLTDTDTQYF	TGTGCCAGCAGCTTGACCGACACAGATACGCAGTATTTT
TRBJ2-5	many	TRBV10-3	-	CAISDPGGGGVQETQYF	TGTGCCATCAGTGACCCAGGGGGAGGAGGGGTCCAAGAGACCCAGTACTTC
TRBJ2-7	few	TRBV7-8	TRBD1	CASSPGGQGSEQYF	TGTGCCAGCAGTCCCGGAGGACAGGGATCCGAGCAGTACTTC
TRBJ2-2	-	TRBV19	TRBD2	CASTNRGGRATGELFF	TGTGCCAGTACCAACCGGGGCGGGAGGGCCACCGGGGAGCTGTTTTTT
TRBJ1-1	many	TRBV21-1	-	CASSSGCTEAFF	TGTGCCAGCAGCTCGGGGTGCACTGAAGCTTTCTTT
TRBJ1-1	-	TRBV5-5	-	CASSSWFTGGTTEAFF	TGTGCCAGCAGCTCTTGGTTTACTGGAGGTACGACTGAAGCTTTCTTT
TRBJ2-6	-	TRBV4-1	TRBD1	CASSQEGTGLVSNVLTF	TGCGCCAGCAGCCAAGAGGGGACAGGGCTTGTGTCCAACGTCCTGACTTTC
TRBJ2-7	-	TRBV11-3	TRBD1	CASSLGGTGGFYEQYF	TGTGCCAGCAGCTTAGGAGGGACAGGGGGCTTCTACGAGCAGTACTTC
TRBJ2-1	-	TRBV27	TRBD2	CASSLAGLVVNEQFF	TGTGCCAGCAGTTTAGCGGGACTAGTAGTCAATGAGCAGTTCTTC
TRBJ2-1	-	TRBV5-1	TRBD2	CASSLESGISEQFF	TGCGCCAGCAGCTTGGAAAGCGGGATCAGTGAGCAGTTCTTC
TRBJ2-3	-	TRBV11-2	TRBD2	CASSLEAGGVTDTQYF	TGTGCCAGCAGCTTAGAAGCGGGAGGGGTCACAGATACGCAGTATTTT
TRBJ1-1	-	TRBV10-3	-	CAISESHTEAFF	TGTGCCATCAGTGAGTCCCACACTGAAGCTTTCTTT
TRBJ2-4	-	TRBV9	TRBD1	CASSRWVQGGDIQYF	TGTGCCAGCAGCAGATGGGTACAGGGGGGAGACATTCAGTACTTC
TRBJ1-1	few	TRBV2	TRBD1	CASLGGVNTEAFF	TGTGCCAGCTTAGGGGGCGTAAACACTGAAGCTTTCTTT
TRBJ2-1	-	TRBV20-1	-	CSAIGYNEQFF	TGCAGTGCCATAGGCTACAATGAGCAGTTCTTC
TRBJ1-2	many	TRBV6-5	-	CASSPTGNYGYTF	TGTGCCAGCAGTCCAACAGGGAACTATGGCTACACCTTC
TRBJ2-1	-	TRBV10-3	-	CAISESITGEQFF	TGTGCCATCAGTGAGTCGATTACCGGGGAGCAGTTCTTC
TRBJ1-5	many	TRBV2	-	CASTAGNSNQPQHF	TGTGCCAGCACTGCAGGGAATAGCAATCAGCCCCAGCATTTT
TRBJ1-3	-	TRBV7-2	-	CASSLRSGPSGNTIYF	TGTGCCAGCAGCTTAAGGTCAGGCCCTTCTGGAAACACCATATATTTT
TRBJ2-5	-	TRBV28	TRBD1	CASSFPGGTETQYF	TGTGCCAGCAGTTTTCCAGGGGGCACGGAGACCCAGTACTTC
TRBJ2-1	-	TRBV5-1	TRBD2	CASSVSGRADGNEQFF	TGCGCCAGCAGCGTTAGCGGGAGGGCCGACGGGAATGAGCAGTTCTTC
TRBJ1-2	-	TRBV11-2	-	CASSRRDPPGYTF	TGTGCCAGCAGCCGCCGGGACCCGCCCGGCTACACCTTC
TRBJ1-2	-	TRBV5-1	-	CASSSGTYGYTF	TGCGCCAGCAGCTCCGGGACTTATGGCTACACCTTC